One and the same sample provided the 10 T cell receptor beta chains below, sequenced in a study of blood T cell repertoires in COVID-19 (dated by TCRdb to between 2020 and 2021). The library was made by the immunoSEQ multiplex PCR assay. TCRdb re-hosts the immuneACCESS table, in-frame sequences only. Its copies lack some clones; in the studies checked, an unresolved V gene accounts for under half of them, and the cause for the rest is not known. The sample table holds about 60,000 clones, of which roughly 76% were seen once. The top ten clonotypes cover roughly half of the sample. Sequences were obtained from peripheral blood. Source of these receptors: a woman older than 75 with acute or convalescent COVID-19.

This clone occurred once. Here the CDR3 DNA reads TGTGCCATCAGCGCAGCGGGGGGCACAGATACGCAGTATTTT. This translates into CAISAAGGTDTQYF. The chain employs TRBV10-3 and TRBJ2-3, with TRBD2 identical over 8 bases. The CDR3 totals 14 residues. J gave up 1 base and V 6 bases, and 3 bases lay outside the gene matches. Germline CDR1 and CDR2: ENHRY and SYGVKD.

Only a few counts were recorded for this clone. This chain uses TRBV7-2 with TRBJ1-5; 7 bases line up with TRBD1. Germline lookup yields CDR1 SGHTA and CDR2 FQGNSA. CDR3 length: 13 amino acids. J gave up 5 bases and V 5 bases, and 3 bases lay outside the gene matches. The CDR3: CASSVGQHQPQHF. CDR3 in DNA: TGTGCCAGCAGCGTGGGACAGCATCAGCCCCAGCATTTT.

The J gene is TRBJ1-2, the V gene TRBV19, with D possibly TRBD1 on 6 matching bases. The CDR3 spans 14 residues. The V gene lost 5 bases and the J gene lost 5 bases, with 15 bases spanning the gap. CDR1 and CDR2 (germline): LNHDA, SQIVND (reference sequence). The CDR3 is CASSPTDRIYGYTF. The CDR3 bases are TGTGCCAGTAGTCCAACAGACAGGATATATGGCTACACCTTC.

The chain employs TRBV6-4 and TRBJ2-5; 11 bases align to TRBD2. The J segment lost 4 bases and the V segment lost 0 bases, leaving 10 bases of the junction unmatched. Germline V gives CDR1 MRHNA, CDR2 SNTAGT. The CDR3 sequence is 18 residues long. The CDR3 DNA sequence: TGTGCCAGCAGTGACTCCCAACTAGCGGGAGTTTCATCAGAGACCCAGTACTTC. It specifies CASSDSQLAGVSSETQYF.

This chain uses TRBV4-2 with TRBJ2-2; TRBD2 matches at 10 bases. V shed 1 base and J 2 bases; nucleotides not matched to a gene: 1. CDR1 LGHNA and CDR2 YNFKEQ come from the germline V gene. The CDR3 runs to 16 residues. For the CDR3, the DNA is TGTGCCAGCAGCCAAGGGACTAGCGGTAACACCGGGGAGCTGTTTTTT. Encoded protein: CASSQGTSGNTGELFF.

In its sample, this clone was seen a few times. V is TRBV29-1 and J is TRBJ1-2; D is uncertain. Trimming cost V 3 bases and J 4 bases, with 9 bases left between them. The CDR3 contains 12 residues. CDR1 and CDR2 (germline): SQVTM, ANQGSEA. CDR3 residues: CSVEGSPYGYTF. The DNA for the CDR3 is TGCAGCGTTGAGGGCAGCCCCTATGGCTACACCTTC.

The gene calls are TRBV24-1 and TRBJ2-3, with 13 bases that match TRBD2. Germline-derived CDR1 and CDR2 are KGHDR and SFDVKD. Trimming at V came to 7 bases and at J to 8 bases, leaving 11 bases not matched to a gene. The CDR3 contains 16 residues. CDR3 sequence (DNA): TGTGCCACCAGCAATAAGGGACTAGCGGGAAAGGGTACGCAGTATTTT. It translates to CATSNKGLAGKGTQYF.

This clone was picked up one time. This chain connects TRBV10-3 to TRBJ2-1; D perhaps matches TRBD1 (7 bases). V lost 4 bases and J 10 bases, leaving 14 bases between the germline ends. The CDR3 contains 13 residues. Germline V gene lookup returns CDR1 ENHRY and CDR2 SYGVKD. The CDR3 loop is CAISAQGGREQFF. As DNA, the CDR3 is TGTGCCATCAGTGCTCAGGGGGGACGCGAGCAGTTCTTC.

The genes are TRBV10-3 and TRBJ2-3; TRBD2 agrees at 10 bases. V was clipped by 3 bases and J by 1 base; unmatched bases: 10. Germline loops: CDR1 ENHRY, CDR2 SYGVKD. This CDR3 comprises 18 residues. CDR3 in DNA: TGTGCCATCAGTGAAATGGCCGGGCTAGCGGGAGGCACAGATACGCAGTATTTT. Its protein product is CAISEMAGLAGGTDTQYF.

This chain connects TRBV2 to TRBJ1-6; 9 bases are shared with TRBD1. CDR1 SNHLY and CDR2 FYNNEI come from the germline V gene. This CDR3 has 19 residues. V dropped 2 bases and J dropped 4; count of bases not matched to a gene: 12. This CDR3 is CASSEFGTGNRGYNSPLHF. As DNA, the CDR3 is TGTGCCAGCAGTGAATTCGGGACAGGGAACCGGGGATATAATTCACCCCTCCACTTT.